The 24 T cell receptor beta chains below come from one sample, sequenced in a study of graft-versus-host responses after intestinal transplantation. Data came from immunoSEQ multiplex PCR; TCRdb stores just in-frame clones and leaves some out. The sample yields 95,000 to 150,000 clones, around 96% seen once. These receptors' targets are unknown. The specimen comprised unstimulated CD8+ T cells sorted from spleen or lymph node cells, sampled before intestinal transplant. Every receptor here comes from a human donor who received an intestinal transplant.

The chain joins TRBV7-2 to TRBJ2-1, with D maybe TRBD1 (6 bases). The CDR3 runs 16 residues. Germline V lookup: CDR1 SGHTA, CDR2 FQGNSA. Trimming left V 3 bases short and J 2 bases short, with 14 bases between. This CDR3 is CASSFATGLAYNEQFF. CDR3 nucleotides: TGTGCCAGCAGCTTCGCGACAGGTCTGGCCTACAATGAGCAGTTCTTC.

The CDR3, as DNA: TGTGCCAGCAGCTCCGGAGACTTCTATGGCTACACCTTC. It yields the protein CASSSGDFYGYTF. V and J are TRBV6-5 and TRBJ1-2; D gene unclear. V lost 6 bases and J lost 4, with 12 bases in between. The germline gives CDR1 MNHEY, CDR2 SVGAGI. CDR3 length: 13 amino acids.

The chain links TRBV7-9 to TRBJ2-3; no reliable D call. The CDR3 is 16 residues long. The V and J ends lost 4 bases and 4 bases respectively, with 18 bases between them. Per the germline V gene, CDR1 is SEHNR and CDR2 is FQNEAQ (reference sequence). CDR3 residues: CASSSVWALNSDTQYF. The CDR3 nucleotides are TGTGCCAGCAGCTCCGTTTGGGCGCTCAATTCAGATACGCAGTATTTT.

The chain uses TRBV5-5 and TRBJ1-2; TRBD1 matches at 7 bases. The V and J ends lost 0 bases and 5 bases, in that order; junction bases with no gene match: 4. The CDR3 has 14 residues. Germline loops: CDR1 SGHKS, CDR2 YYEKEE (reference sequence). The chain's CDR3 is CASSLATGTYGYTF. In nucleotides, the CDR3 is TGTGCCAGCAGCTTGGCGACAGGGACTTATGGCTACACCTTC. The entire variable domain, with the rest obtained from reference TRBV5-5 and TRBJ1-2, is as follows: DAGVTQSPTHLIKTRGQQVTLRCSPISGHKSVSWYQQVLGQGPQFIFQYYEKEERGRGNFPDRFSARQFPNYSSELNVNALLLGDSALYLCASSLATGTYGYTFGSGTRLTVV.

The chain combines TRBV5-4 with TRBJ1-1; D ambiguous. Trimming pared 4 bases from V and 3 bases from J, leaving 4 bases between. The CDR3 is 11 residues long. CDR1 is SGHNT, CDR2 YYREEE, per germline (reference sequence). CDR3 nucleotide sequence: TGTGCCAGCAGCCTGGACACTGAAGCTTTCTTT. This gives the protein CASSLDTEAFF.

The V call is TRBV27, the J call TRBJ2-1; maybe TRBD2 (5 bases). The CDR3 has 15 amino acids. V gave up 6 bases and J gave up 8 bases, with 20 bases separating them. Looked up from germline, CDR1 is MNHEY and CDR2 is SMNVEV (reference sequence). The CDR3 DNA reads TGTGCCAGCAGCCCATGGCTAGCTGGACTCGATGAGCAGTTCTTC. Protein: CASSPWLAGLDEQFF.

The V call is TRBV10-3, the J call TRBJ2-7, with TRBD2 matching over 9 bases. V lost 0 bases and J lost 4; bases outside the gene matches: 4. CDR1 and CDR2 (germline): ENHRY, SYGVKD. The CDR3 loop spans 15 amino acids. CDR3 residues: CAISESQREDYEQYF. The DNA of the CDR3 is TGTGCCATCAGTGAGTCCCAGCGGGAGGATTACGAGCAGTACTTC.

CDR3 in DNA: TGTGCCAGTAGTATTTGGGCTACTAGCACAGATACGCAGTATTTT. Translated: CASSIWATSTDTQYF. The chain has TRBV19 and TRBJ2-3; D unclear. This CDR3 comprises 15 residues. CDR1 and CDR2 from the germline V gene are LNHDA and SQIVND (reference sequence). The V and J ends lost 3 bases and 0 bases respectively, with 10 bases between them.

The chain links TRBV11-2 to TRBJ2-6, with 10 bases that match TRBD1. The CDR3 loop spans 19 amino acids. The V gene end was trimmed by 5 bases and the J gene end by 1 base; junction bases not matched to a gene: 11. In germline, CDR1 is SGHAT, CDR2 FQNNGV. The CDR3 loop is CASSELTGGVLSGANVLTF. CDR3 sequence (DNA): TGTGCCAGCAGCGAGTTGACAGGGGGCGTTTTGTCTGGGGCCAACGTCCTGACTTTC.

The V and J genes are TRBV28 and TRBJ1-2; 7 nucleotides match TRBD1. The CDR3 runs to 16 residues. Germline V CDR1 and CDR2: MDHEN, SYDVKM. V lost 6 bases to trimming and J lost 3 bases; unmatched junction nucleotides: 13. The CDR3 protein is CASSLIPDRVYYGYTF. CDR3 DNA sequence: TGTGCCAGCAGCCTCATTCCCGACAGGGTATACTATGGCTACACCTTC.

CDR3 nucleotides: TGTGCCAGCAGCTTAGTGGGGGTTGGCTACACCTTC. Translation: CASSLVGVGYTF. The rearrangement joins TRBV11-3 to TRBJ1-2; a weak D match, TRBD1 (5 bases). Trimming pared 1 base from V and 7 bases from J, leaving 7 bases between. Per the germline V gene, CDR1 is SGHNT and CDR2 is YENEEA. The CDR3 is 12 amino acids.

The chain has TRBV11-3 and TRBJ2-2; TRBD1 is a possible D gene (6 bases). Germline V gene lookup returns CDR1 SGHNT and CDR2 YENEEA. V was pared by 5 bases and J by 6 bases, with 16 bases between. The length of the CDR3 is 15 residues. Here the CDR3 DNA reads TGTGCCAGCAGCCCCTTACAGGGAACCCCCGGGGAGCTGTTTTTT. Amino acids: CASSPLQGTPGELFF.

The V and J genes are TRBV9 and TRBJ2-3; possible D gene TRBD2, 5 bases. Germline values: CDR1 SGDLS, CDR2 YYNGEE. This CDR3 has 15 amino acids. Trimming took off 0 bases at V and 5 bases at J, with 13 bases between the two ends. The DNA of the CDR3 is TGTGCCAGCAGCGTAGGAGTACTAGGTCTAGATACGCAGTATTTT. Translated: CASSVGVLGLDTQYF.

CDR3: CASSSGRSYEQYF. Written as DNA, the CDR3 is TGTGCCAGCAGCTCGGGACGGTCCTACGAGCAGTACTTC. The chain couples TRBV11-2 to TRBJ2-7; D is possibly TRBD1 or TRBD2 (5 bases each). Trimming stripped 4 bases from V and 1 base from J, with 8 bases between. CDR1 and CDR2 (germline): SGHAT, FQNNGV. This CDR3 region has 13 residues.

The rearrangement joins TRBV9 to TRBJ1-2, with D hard to call. Per the germline V gene, CDR1 is SGDLS and CDR2 is YYNGEE. Trimming cost V 0 bases and J 0 bases, with 3 bases left between them. The CDR3 has 13 amino acids. The CDR3 protein is CASSVATNYGYTF. Written as DNA, the CDR3 is TGTGCCAGCAGCGTAGCTACTAACTATGGCTACACCTTC.

This chain links TRBV28 with TRBJ1-1; D not certain. Germline CDR1 MDHEN, CDR2 SYDVKM. The CDR3 is 14 residues long. The V gene lost 3 bases and the J gene lost 1 base, with 9 bases spanning the gap. Here the CDR3 DNA reads TGTGCCAGCAGTTTTCGGGTGGGGAACACTGAAGCTTTCTTT. Protein sequence: CASSFRVGNTEAFF.

V gene TRBV27 combines with J gene TRBJ2-2; 8 nucleotides line up with TRBD1. V trimming: 5 bases; J trimming: 2 bases; junction bases outside the gene matches: 10. The CDR3 is made up of 17 amino acids. CDR1 is MNHEY and CDR2 is SMNVEV in the germline V gene (reference sequence). CDR3 amino acids: CASSTRDRGFNTGELFF. CDR3 in DNA: TGTGCCAGCAGTACAAGAGACAGGGGATTTAACACCGGGGAGCTGTTTTTT.

This chain connects TRBV4-3 to TRBJ2-1; 8 positions match TRBD2. This CDR3 is 16 amino acids long. V lost 0 bases, J lost 3 bases, and 4 bases stayed unmatched. Germline V gives CDR1 LGHNA, CDR2 YSLEER. For the CDR3, the DNA is TGCGCCAGCAGCCAAGATAGCGGGATTGACTACAATGAGCAGTTCTTC. It encodes CASSQDSGIDYNEQFF.

Here the CDR3 DNA reads TGCGCCAGCAGCTTGGGAGCGGGACCCTACGAGCAGTACTTC. As protein: CASSLGAGPYEQYF. The chain joins TRBV5-1 to TRBJ2-7; TRBD2 matches at 7 bases. CDR1 and CDR2 (germline): SGHRS, YFSETQ. CDR3 size: 14 residues. V lost 0 bases to trimming and J lost 2 bases; unmatched junction nucleotides: 2.

V is TRBV28 and J is TRBJ2-5; weak D call: TRBD2 (5 bases). Trimming stripped 1 base from V and 5 bases from J, with 11 bases between. This CDR3 contains 14 residues. Per germline, CDR1 MDHEN and CDR2 SYDVKM. The CDR3 sequence is CASSLSGFWETQYF. CDR3 DNA sequence: TGTGCCAGCAGTTTATCGGGGTTCTGGGAGACCCAGTACTTC.

The chain has TRBV13 and TRBJ2-7; TRBD1 aligns across 8 bases. The CDR3 runs to 15 residues. Germline loops: CDR1 PRHDT, CDR2 FYEKMQ (reference sequence). After removal of 1 base from V and 4 bases from J, the junction contained 6 bases not matched to a gene. The CDR3 loop is CASSLAGQAIYEQYF. The CDR3 DNA follows: TGTGCCAGCAGCTTAGCGGGACAGGCAATATACGAGCAGTACTTC.

The chain carries TRBV21-1 and TRBJ2-7; TRBD2, the table's D call, lacks a check against the DNA. TRBV21-1 counts as a pseudogene. This CDR3 comprises 16 residues. The CDR3 sequence is CASSRPSGSSSYEQYF. The CDR3 DNA reads TGTGCCAGCAGCCGCCCTAGCGGGAGCTCCTCCTACGAGCAGTACTTC.

The rearrangement links TRBV10-3 to TRBJ2-1, with D unclear. V shed 11 bases and J shed 6 bases, with 17 bases lying between them. Germline lookup yields CDR1 ENHRY and CDR2 SYGVKD. The CDR3 totals 13 residues. CDR3 amino acids: CASRSGVGNEQFF. CDR3 sequence (DNA): TGTGCCTCTAGAAGTGGTGTAGGCAATGAGCAGTTCTTC.

V and J are TRBV4-1 and TRBJ2-7, with no clear D. Germline CDR1 and CDR2: MGHRA and YSYEKL. The CDR3 extends over 15 amino acids. V lost 4 bases to trimming and J lost 0 bases, with 13 bases between them. Here the CDR3 reads CASSPLAESSYEQYF. The CDR3 nucleotides read TGCGCCAGCAGCCCCCTCGCGGAAAGCTCCTACGAGCAGTACTTC.